This TCR beta chain stems from a study of blood T cell repertoires in COVID-19. Overall study: T cells, B-cell-depleted T cells, or PBMCs provided the cDNA or gDNA that served as material.

Original handling: Estimates of nucleated cell counts were drawn from the amplification of reference gene primers. Assay: immunoSEQ multiplex PCR; the TCRdb copy retains only in-frame clones and omits some. V, J and clone size are taken as reported in that table, and D and trimming were inferred from the DNA itself. This table holds about 140,000 clones, over 65% found once. This CDR3 is 14 amino acids long. CDR1 is SGHRS, CDR2 YFSETQ, per germline. The V gene end was trimmed by 5 bases and the J gene end by 2 bases; junction bases not matched to a gene: 6. The TCR originated in an elderly woman with active or convalescent COVID-19. The sequenced sample was peripheral blood. The rearrangement uses TRBV5-1 and TRBJ2-7, with TRBD2 matching over 8 bases. The CDR3 DNA follows: TGCGCCAGCAGACCCGGGGGGGGGACCTACGAGCAGTACTTC. It translates to CASRPGGGTYEQYF. Drawing the rest from reference TRBV5-1 and TRBJ2-7, the complete variable domain is KAGVTQTPRYLIKTRGQQVTLSCSPISGHRSVSWYQQTPGQGLQFLFEYFSETQRNKGNFPGRFSGRQFSNSRSEMNVSTLELGDSALYLCASRPGGGTYEQYFGPGTRLTVT.